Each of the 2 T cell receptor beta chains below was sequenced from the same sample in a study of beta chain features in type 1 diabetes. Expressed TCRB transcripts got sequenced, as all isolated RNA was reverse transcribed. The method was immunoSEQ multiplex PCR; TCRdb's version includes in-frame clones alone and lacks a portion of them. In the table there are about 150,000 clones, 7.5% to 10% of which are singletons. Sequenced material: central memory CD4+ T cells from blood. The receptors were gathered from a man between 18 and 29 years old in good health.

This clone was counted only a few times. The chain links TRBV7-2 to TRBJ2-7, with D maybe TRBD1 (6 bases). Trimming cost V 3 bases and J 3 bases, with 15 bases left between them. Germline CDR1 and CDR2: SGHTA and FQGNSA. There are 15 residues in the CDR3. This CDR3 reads CASSFDSGHSYEQYF. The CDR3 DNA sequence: TGTGCCAGCAGCTTTGATTCGGGACACAGCTACGAGCAGTACTTC.

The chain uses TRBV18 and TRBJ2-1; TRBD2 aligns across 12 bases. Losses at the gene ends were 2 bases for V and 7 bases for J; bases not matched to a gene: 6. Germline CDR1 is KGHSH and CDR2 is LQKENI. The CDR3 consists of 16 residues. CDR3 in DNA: TGTGCCAGCTCACCAGCCGGGACTAGCGGGTTTAATGAGCAGTTCTTC. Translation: CASSPAGTSGFNEQFF.